This TCR beta chain appears in the sequencing data of a study of cytomegalovirus exposure and HLA in healthy donors (dated by TCRdb to 2017 to 2019). Notes on the research overall: An earlier analysis of 587 of the donors reported approximately 280 Gb of sequence data and 95 million to 120 million unique TCR beta sequences obtained from roughly 180 million T cells. Roughly 300 gigabases of sequencing data and 80 million or so unique TCR sequences were included in an early release covering 500 to 750 HLA-typed donors. Among the roughly 400 genotyped donors, roughly 80% belonged to the genetic ancestry cluster associated with self-reported Caucasian donors. The aim of the study was to test whether cataloging public T cell receptors could identify signatures of past pathogen exposure. The study profiled the T cell repertoires of around 700 subjects by immunosequencing and related them to cytomegalovirus serostatus. Besides the first cohort of 550 to 750 subjects, a separate validation cohort made up of 120 different subjects was used. To predict cytomegalovirus infection status, the study combined high-throughput TCR immunosequencing, statistical association of individual TCRs with disease status, and machine learning. To study patterns of TCR occurrence, a later analysis re-analyzed previously published TCR beta repertoires from 650 to 750 donors and added high-resolution HLA genotyping. In the later analysis, no new phenotypic data were used to find candidate immune exposures; instead, reliance was placed on TCR beta sequences and their occurrence across donors. To decide whether each TCR beta V gene segment behaved as functional or pseudogenic, an earlier analysis of nearly 600 of the donors relied on high-throughput TCR beta sequencing. Donor age, sex, ethnicity and CMV serostatus were compiled alongside the repertoire data. In a later genetic analysis, genome-wide SNP genotypes for about three fifths of the roughly 670 donors were used, and that subset was treated as a discovery cohort. Every discovery cohort repertoire had been produced on one sequencing platform. HLA typing included class I and class II loci at four-digit resolution. Typing coverage varied by locus: about 620-640 donors for A, B, C, DRB1 and DQB1; approximately 560 for DQA1; more than 600 for DPA1; some 470 for DPB1. Because of strong linkage in the cohort, five DR-DQ haplotypes were treated as single units for association and clustering. Among over 350 genotyped donors of the cohort, an average of about 240,000 unique TCR beta nucleotide sequences were sequenced per donor, roughly 20% of them non-productive. Study-level results and caveats: Correlated functional status among segregating V segments might reflect linkage disequilibrium, but an unknown experimental factor could not be ruled out. It was suggested by the authors that the approach could potentially be generalized to other disease states and immunological phenotypes. In both the original and validation cohorts, the classifier was reported to diagnose cytomegalovirus status with high specificity and sensitivity. Some IMGT-functional V segments, including TRBV6-2 and TRBV6-3, could not be told apart with the 87-base-pair reads, so those segments were excluded. The only immune exposure information available for the cohort was CMV serostatus. Strong co-occurrence of HLA alleles, especially DR and DQ, made assigning TCR associations to individual alleles difficult. Only TCR beta chains were sequenced in this cohort, and the absence of alpha or paired-chain data limited detectable features. In a later analysis, most CMV-associated TCR beta chains were found to appear HLA-restricted, with HLA associations seemingly driven largely by CMV exposure. A cluster of highly shared sequence variants was judged likely to be a technical artifact of the sequencing pipeline. An earlier analysis of approximately 590 of the donors showed that most TCR beta V segments appeared in productive rearrangements either about 87% or about 30% of the time, which broadly matched IMGT annotations. According to a later analysis, TCR association rates differed among HLA loci, with DRB1 alleles showing the most associated TCRs and HLA-C alleles showing the fewest. Compared with the roughly 710-donor mean, donors in an Asian-associated ancestry cluster had fewer N-insertions in productive TCRs, according to a later genetic analysis. A further reported finding was that TCR beta sequences accurately predicted the HLA-A and HLA-B alleles for most subjects in the first cohort. A total of about 180 TCR beta chains were listed by the study as associated with cytomegalovirus. The presence/absence analyses assumed that sequencing depth was roughly uniform across donors, and that assumption may not be true. Most TCR sequences were observed very rarely across donors, whereas some public TCRs were present in many individuals. A later analysis found that HLA-associated TCR beta chains were more clonally expanded and had lower generation probabilities than equally common non-associated chains. In vitro tests confirmed that three of the cytomegalovirus-associated TCR beta chains recognize cytomegalovirus antigens. A later analysis associated some 17,000 TCR beta sequences with specific HLA alleles at a false discovery rate of 0.05. An association between a missense DCLRE1C variant and V-gene and J-gene trimming of TCR beta chains was found in a later genetic analysis and replicated in an independent cohort. Because HLA typing was unavailable for some donors at each locus, only the typed subset was used in association tests. Because counts were too low, roughly 17 rarely observed V segments, including chromosome 9 orphons, were left out of the earlier analysis of 587 of the donors. Several of the top co-occurrence clusters appeared to be linked to parvovirus B19, influenza, CMV and Epstein-Barr virus, according to a later analysis.

The germline V gene (reference sequence) yields PRHDT for CDR1 and FYEKMQ for CDR2. The CDR3 runs 12 residues from the cysteine to the phenylalanine. Left in the record is the CDR3 DNA by itself, 36 bases read in frame from the first base. Trimmed from V: 4 bases; trimmed from J: 6 bases; junction bases lacking a gene match: 1. Of note for this clone: The antigen it recognizes is unknown. The record has no base qualities; no much larger clone is one base away.

The cohort comprised 550 to 700 healthy bone marrow donors. Cohort members were all nominally healthy when sampled, although unrecorded immune exposures were likely present. The donor was CMV seronegative and belonged to the group of roughly 330 seronegative cohort members. A peripheral blood sample was collected from each donor, and TCR beta sequencing was performed on peripheral blood mononuclear cells. The Qiagen DNeasy Blood Extraction Kit was used to extract genomic DNA from the blood cell samples. To prepare the library, the immunoSEQ multiplex PCR assay was applied. For the multiplex PCR, a mixture combining 60 forward primers for TCR Vbeta segments and 13 reverse primers for TCR Jbeta segments was used. A multiplex PCR assay on genomic DNA amplified the CDR3 region of rearranged TCR beta genes. The amplified TCR beta libraries were sequenced on the Illumina HiSeq System as 87-base-pair reads. The study's own analysis went as follows. Across the 670 or so repertoires, a later analysis counted around 80 million unique TCR beta chains, roughly 11 million of which were shared by at least two donors. A nearest-neighbor algorithm error-corrected the raw reads and collapsed the reads into unique sequences, merging closely related sequences to remove PCR and sequencing errors. CDR3 sequences were aligned to IMGT reference sequences to assign V, D and J gene segments. For a sequence to be retained, a match of at least six nucleotides was required to both a V gene segment and a J gene segment. Rearrangements were classified as productive when the CDR3 lacked stop codons and remained in frame with V and J, and all other rearrangements were classified as non-productive. Following IMGT convention, CDR3 was defined as the stretch from the second conserved V-encoded cysteine to the conserved J-encoded phenylalanine. The earlier analysis of about 560 of the donors excluded any sequence lacking an unambiguous match to a single V gene segment. An earlier analysis of about 590 of the donors classified V segments as functional when productive rearrangements were above 56.7% and as segregating when the standard deviation between donors was above 5%. A statistical classification framework was developed to diagnose cytomegalovirus status using the catalog of TCR beta chain sequences. In a later analysis, TCR nucleotide sequences were compared against IMGT/GENE-DB human TR gene sequences so that V and J genes could be assigned. Using the TCRdist pipeline, a later analysis assigned CDR3 sequences along with most-parsimonious VDJ recombination scenarios. In a later analysis, each TCR beta chain was defined by its CDR3 amino acid sequence together with its V-gene family, and reads without a unique V-gene family were excluded. A later analysis removed 450 to 600 highly shared, low-generation-probability nucleotide sequences to deal with suspected cross-contamination and a sequencing artifact. A later analysis calculated a clonal expansion index for each public chain from normalized within-repertoire ranks of inferred template counts. In a later analysis, generation probabilities were computed with a VDJ recombination model fitted to out-of-frame rearrangements, and the resulting probabilities were checked against IGoR. Hypergeometric tests were used in a later analysis to score TCR-TCR, TCR-HLA and TCR-CMV co-occurrence, with a repertoire-size bias correction applied to the TCR pairs. To estimate false discovery rates, a later analysis permuted the HLA or CMV assignments 20 times. In a later analysis, co-occurring TCRs were grouped using DBSCAN, with TCRdist sequence similarity added in when clustering inside HLA-allele-positive subsets. Repertoires with fewer than 30,000 or more than 120,000 public chains were left out of co-occurrence clustering, as were about five repertoires with anomalous nucleotide sharing. TCRdb re-hosts the immuneACCESS table, in-frame sequences only. Its copies lack some clones; in the studies checked, an unresolved V gene accounts for under half of them, and the cause for the rest is not known. D and trimming were read from the DNA, whereas the V and J calls and clone size are those reported in that table. Within this sample are about 150,000 clones, with more than 70% of them counted one time only. The ten top clones hold approximately 2.8% of the sample.

Sequenced sample: PBMCs. The rearranged segments are TRBV13 and TRBJ1-1, and TRBD1 matches 8 of the central bases. The TCR originated in a male donor in good health and CMV-seronegative. The nucleotide sequence is TGTGCCAGCAGCTCGACAGGGGCTGAAGCTTTCTTT. This sequence encodes CASSSTGAEAFF.